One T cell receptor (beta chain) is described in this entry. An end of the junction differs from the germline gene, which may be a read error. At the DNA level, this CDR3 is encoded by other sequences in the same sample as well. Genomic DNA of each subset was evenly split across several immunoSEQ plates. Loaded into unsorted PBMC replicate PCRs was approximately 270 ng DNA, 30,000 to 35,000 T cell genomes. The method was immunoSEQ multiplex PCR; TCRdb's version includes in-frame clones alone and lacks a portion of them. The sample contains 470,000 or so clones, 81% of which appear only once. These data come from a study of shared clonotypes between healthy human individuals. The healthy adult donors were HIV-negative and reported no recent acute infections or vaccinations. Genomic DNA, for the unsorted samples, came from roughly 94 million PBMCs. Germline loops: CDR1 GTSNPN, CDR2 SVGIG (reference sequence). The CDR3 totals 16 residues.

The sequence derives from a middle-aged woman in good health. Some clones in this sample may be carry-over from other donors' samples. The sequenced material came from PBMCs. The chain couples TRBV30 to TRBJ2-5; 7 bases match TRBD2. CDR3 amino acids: CAWKTVRLAAKETQHF. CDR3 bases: TGTGCCTGGAAGACGGTTCGCCTAGCGGCCAAAGAAACCCAGCACTTC.